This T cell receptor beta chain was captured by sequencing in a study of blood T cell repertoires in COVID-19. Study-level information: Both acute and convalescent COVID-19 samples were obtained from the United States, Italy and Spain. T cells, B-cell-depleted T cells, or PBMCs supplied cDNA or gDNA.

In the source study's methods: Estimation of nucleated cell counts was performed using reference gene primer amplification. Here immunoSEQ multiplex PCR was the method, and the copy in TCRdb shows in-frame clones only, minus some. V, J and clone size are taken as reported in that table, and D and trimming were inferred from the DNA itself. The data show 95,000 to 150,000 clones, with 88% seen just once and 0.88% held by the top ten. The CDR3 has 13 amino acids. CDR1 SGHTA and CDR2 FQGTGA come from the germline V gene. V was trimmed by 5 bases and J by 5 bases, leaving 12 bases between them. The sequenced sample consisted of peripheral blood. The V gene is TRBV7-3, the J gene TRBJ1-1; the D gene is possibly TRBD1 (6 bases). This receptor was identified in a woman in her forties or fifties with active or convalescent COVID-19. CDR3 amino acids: CASSQQGNTEAFF. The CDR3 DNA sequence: TGTGCCAGCAGCCAACAGGGTAATACTGAAGCTTTCTTT.